This T cell receptor (beta chain) was obtained from a study of OX40 agonist ivuxolimab in advanced cancers. The wider study: Under the entry rules, prior anti-PD-1, anti-PD-L1 or anti-CTLA-4 therapy was allowed, and more than 35% had some. General study results and limits: With doses of 0.1 to 3.0 mg/kg, CD4+ and CD8+ blood T cells had undergone clonal expansion by week 6.

The repertoire was sequenced with immunoSEQ multiplex PCR; TCRdb's copy has only in-frame clones and lacks some. The repertoire holds about 48,000 clones, with 82% as singletons. V lost 2 bases to trimming and J lost 2 bases; unmatched junction nucleotides: 2. Looked up from germline, CDR1 is SEHNR and CDR2 is FQNEAQ (reference sequence). This CDR3 comprises 15 residues. Concerning this clone: The antigen is not known.

This specimen consisted of CD4+ or CD8+ T cells sorted from blood, obtained in a trial of the OX40 agonist ivuxolimab. The V call is TRBV7-9, the J call TRBJ1-4; 7 bases align to TRBD1. The receptor was derived from an adult with an advanced solid tumor such as melanoma, head and neck, liver or kidney cancer. CDR3 in amino acids: CASSLMGQTNEKLFF. As DNA, the CDR3 is TGTGCCAGCAGCTTAATGGGACAGACTAATGAAAAACTGTTTTTT.